This TCR beta chain was retrieved from a study of blood T cell repertoires in COVID-19. Overall study context: Acute and convalescent COVID-19 specimens originated in the United States, Italy and Spain. T cells, B-cell-depleted T cells, or PBMCs supplied cDNA or gDNA.

CDR1 SGHAT and CDR2 FQNNGV come from the germline V gene. The CDR3 contains 15 residues. V was trimmed by 1 base and J by 3 bases, leaving 11 bases between them. In the authors' workflow: Reference gene primer amplification yielded estimated nucleated cell counts. Clones were read by immunoSEQ multiplex PCR, and TCRdb kept only the in-frame ones, dropping some. The V and J calls and clone size come from that table; D and trimming were worked out from the DNA. The profile shows some 200,000 clones, 75% to 85% of them singletons. This TCR was recovered from a human donor in a cohort sampled during active COVID-19. This chain joins TRBV11-2 and TRBJ2-3; D is possibly TRBD2 (6 bases). Material: peripheral blood. CDR3 protein: CASSLASVSTDTQYF. The DNA of the CDR3 is TGTGCCAGCAGCTTAGCTAGCGTCAGTACAGATACGCAGTATTTT.